These 5 T cell receptor beta chains were all obtained from the same sample, sequenced in a study of blood T cell repertoires in COVID-19. The table came from immunoSEQ multiplex PCR; TCRdb's copy has only in-frame clones and leaves some out. Of over 250,000 clones in the sample, about 91% were seen once. The sample taken for sequencing was PBMCs or T cells enriched from blood (not recorded which). These receptors originate from a woman under 30 who had recovered from COVID-19.

This clone showed up just once. The chain is built from TRBV18 and TRBJ2-7; 9 bases are shared with TRBD2. The trim removed 4 bases at V and 4 bases at J, leaving 5 bases unmatched. The CDR3 has 14 amino acids. CDR1 is KGHSH, CDR2 LQKENI, per germline. CDR3 sequence (DNA): TGTGCCAGCTCACGACTAGCGGTCAAATACGAGCAGTACTTC. It yields the protein CASSRLAVKYEQYF.

V usage is TRBV3-1 (or the pseudogene TRBV3-2) and J usage is TRBJ1-5, with D possibly TRBD1 on 6 matching bases. Germline CDR1 reads LGHDT; CDR2 reads YNNKEL (reference sequence). This CDR3 comprises 16 residues. V gave up 0 bases and J gave up 6 bases, with 15 bases separating them. The CDR3 reads CASSQDLGGGGQPQHF. The CDR3 DNA is TGTGCCAGCAGCCAAGATCTAGGGGGGGGCGGTCAGCCCCAGCATTTT.

V and J are TRBV11-1 and TRBJ2-7, with 11 bases identical to TRBD2. This CDR3 is 16 amino acids long. The trim removed 3 bases at V and 0 bases at J, leaving 4 bases unmatched. Germline loops: CDR1 SGHAT, CDR2 FQDESV (reference sequence). This chain's CDR3 is CASSLRTSGSSYEQYF. The CDR3 DNA is TGTGCCAGCAGCTTGCGTACTAGCGGGAGCTCCTACGAGCAGTACTTC.

V and J are TRBV7-3 and TRBJ1-1, with D possibly matching TRBD1 (5 bases). Trimming shortened V by 2 bases and J by 0 bases, and 13 bases separated the two germline ends. CDR1 and CDR2 from the germline V gene are SGHTA and FQGTGA. The CDR3 has 16 residues. CDR3 bases: TGTGCCAGCAGCTTATTCCAGGGCGTCTTGAACACTGAAGCTTTCTTT. This gives the protein CASSLFQGVLNTEAFF.

Written as DNA, the CDR3 is TGTGCCAGCAGCTTACCCCGGGGAGGGGGAGAGACCCAGTACTTC. Amino acids: CASSLPRGGGETQYF. This chain links TRBV7-9 with TRBJ2-5, with a possible D match to TRBD2 (7 bases). V was pared by 2 bases and J by 4 bases, with 14 bases between. The CDR3 is 15 amino acids. Per the germline V gene, CDR1 is SEHNR and CDR2 is FQNEAQ (reference sequence).